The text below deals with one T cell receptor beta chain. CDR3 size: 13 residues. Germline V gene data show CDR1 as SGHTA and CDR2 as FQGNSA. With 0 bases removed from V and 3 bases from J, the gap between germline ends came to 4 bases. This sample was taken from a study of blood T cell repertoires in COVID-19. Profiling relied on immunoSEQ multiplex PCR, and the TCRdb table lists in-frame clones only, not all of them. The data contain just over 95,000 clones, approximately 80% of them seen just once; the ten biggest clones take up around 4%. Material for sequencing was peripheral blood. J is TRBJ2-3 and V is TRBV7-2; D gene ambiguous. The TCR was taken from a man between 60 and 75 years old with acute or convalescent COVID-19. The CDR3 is CASSLAETDTQYF. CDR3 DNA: TGTGCCAGCAGCTTAGCGGAGACAGATACGCAGTATTTT.